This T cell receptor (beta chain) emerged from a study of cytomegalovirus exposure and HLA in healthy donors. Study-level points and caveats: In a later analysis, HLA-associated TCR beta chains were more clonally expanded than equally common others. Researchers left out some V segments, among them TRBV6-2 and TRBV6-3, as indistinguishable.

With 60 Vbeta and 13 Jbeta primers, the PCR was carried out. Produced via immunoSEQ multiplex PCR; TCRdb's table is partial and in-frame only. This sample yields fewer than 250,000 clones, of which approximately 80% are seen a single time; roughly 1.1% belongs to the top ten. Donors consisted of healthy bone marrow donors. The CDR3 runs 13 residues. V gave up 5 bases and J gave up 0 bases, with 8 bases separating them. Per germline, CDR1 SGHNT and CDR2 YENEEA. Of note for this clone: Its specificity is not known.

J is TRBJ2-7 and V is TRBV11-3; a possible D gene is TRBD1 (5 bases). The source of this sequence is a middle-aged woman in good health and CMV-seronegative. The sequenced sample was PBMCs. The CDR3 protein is CASSAGYSYEQYF. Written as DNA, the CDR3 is TGTGCCAGCAGCGCAGGGTACTCCTACGAGCAGTACTTC.